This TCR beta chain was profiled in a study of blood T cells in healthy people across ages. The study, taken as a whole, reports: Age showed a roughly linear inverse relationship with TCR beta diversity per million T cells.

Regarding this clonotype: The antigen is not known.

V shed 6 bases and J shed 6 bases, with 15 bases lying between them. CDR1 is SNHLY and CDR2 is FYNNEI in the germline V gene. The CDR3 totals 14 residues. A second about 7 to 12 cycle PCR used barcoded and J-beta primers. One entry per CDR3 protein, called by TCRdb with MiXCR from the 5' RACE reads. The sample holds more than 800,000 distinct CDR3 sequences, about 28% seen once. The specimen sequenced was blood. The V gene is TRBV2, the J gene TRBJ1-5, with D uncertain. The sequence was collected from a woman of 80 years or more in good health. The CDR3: CASRERSRSQPQHF. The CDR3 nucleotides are TGTGCCAGCAGGGAGCGGAGTAGAAGTCAGCCCCAGCATTTT. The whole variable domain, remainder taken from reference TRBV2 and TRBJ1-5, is EPEVTQTPSHQVTQMGQEVILRCVPISNHLYFYWYRQILGQKVEFLVSFYNNEISEKSEIFDDQFSVERPDGSNFTLKIRSTKLEDSAMYFCASRERSRSQPQHFGDGTRLSIL.